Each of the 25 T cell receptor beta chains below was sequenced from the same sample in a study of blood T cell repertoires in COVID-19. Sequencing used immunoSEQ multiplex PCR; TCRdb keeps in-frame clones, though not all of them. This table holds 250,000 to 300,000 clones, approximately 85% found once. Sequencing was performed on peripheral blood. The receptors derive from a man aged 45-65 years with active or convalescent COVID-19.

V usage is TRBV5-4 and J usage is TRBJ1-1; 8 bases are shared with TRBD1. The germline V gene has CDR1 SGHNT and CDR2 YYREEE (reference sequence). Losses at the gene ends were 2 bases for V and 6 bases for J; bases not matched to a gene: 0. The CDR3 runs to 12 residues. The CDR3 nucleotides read TGTGCCAGCAGCTTACAGGGGGCTGAAGCTTTCTTT. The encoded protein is CASSLQGAEAFF.

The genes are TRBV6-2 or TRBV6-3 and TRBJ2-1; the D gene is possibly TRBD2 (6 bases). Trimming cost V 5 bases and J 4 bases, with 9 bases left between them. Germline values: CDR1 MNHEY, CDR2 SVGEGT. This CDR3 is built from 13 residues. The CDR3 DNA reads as TGTGCCAGCAGTCAGACTAGTTACAATGAGCAGTTCTTC. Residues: CASSQTSYNEQFF.

This CDR3 is CASSRRQGTYNEQFF. In DNA, the CDR3 is TGTGCCAGCAGCCGCAGACAGGGAACCTACAATGAGCAGTTCTTC. The chain couples TRBV3-1 (or the pseudogene TRBV3-2) to TRBJ2-1, with 7 bases lining up with TRBD1. CDR1 and CDR2 (germline): LGHDT, YNNKEL (reference sequence). V lost 4 bases and J lost 2; bases outside the gene matches: 5. This CDR3 has 15 amino acids.

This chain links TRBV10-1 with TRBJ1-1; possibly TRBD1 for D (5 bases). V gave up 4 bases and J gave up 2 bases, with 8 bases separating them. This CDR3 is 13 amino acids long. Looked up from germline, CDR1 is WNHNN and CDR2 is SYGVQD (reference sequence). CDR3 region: CASSGQHNTEAFF. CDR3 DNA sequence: TGCGCCAGCAGTGGACAGCATAACACTGAAGCTTTCTTT.

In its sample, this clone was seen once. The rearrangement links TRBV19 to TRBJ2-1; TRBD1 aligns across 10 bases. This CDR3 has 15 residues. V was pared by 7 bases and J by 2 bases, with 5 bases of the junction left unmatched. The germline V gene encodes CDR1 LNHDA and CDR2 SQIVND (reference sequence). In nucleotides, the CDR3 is TGTGCCAGTAAAGAGGACAGGGGGACCTACAATGAGCAGTTCTTC. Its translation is CASKEDRGTYNEQFF. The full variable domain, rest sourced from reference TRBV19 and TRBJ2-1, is DGGITQSPKYLFRKEGQNVTLSCEQNLNHDAMYWYRQDPGQGLRLIYYSQIVNDFQKGDIAEGYSVSREKKESFPLTVTSAQKNPTAFYLCASKEDRGTYNEQFFGPGTRLTVL.

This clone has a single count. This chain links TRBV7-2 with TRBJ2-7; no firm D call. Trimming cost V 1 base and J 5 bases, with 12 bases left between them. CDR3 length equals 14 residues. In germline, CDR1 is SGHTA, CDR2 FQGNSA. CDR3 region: CASSLDGRSNEQYF. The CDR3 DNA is TGTGCCAGCAGCTTAGATGGCAGATCGAACGAGCAGTACTTC. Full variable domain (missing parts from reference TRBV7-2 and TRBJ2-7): GAGVSQSPSNKVTEKGKDVELRCDPISGHTALYWYRQSLGQGLEFLIYFQGNSAPDKSGLPSDRFSAERTGGSVSTLTIQRTQQEDSAVYLCASSLDGRSNEQYFGPGTRLTVT.

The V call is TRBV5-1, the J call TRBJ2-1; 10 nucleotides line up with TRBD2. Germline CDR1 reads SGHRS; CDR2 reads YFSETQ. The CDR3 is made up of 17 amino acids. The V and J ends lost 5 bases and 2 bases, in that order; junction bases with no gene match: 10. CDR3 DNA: TGCGCCAGCAGTTTTATTACTAGCGGGGTTCCCTACAATGAGCAGTTCTTC. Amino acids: CASSFITSGVPYNEQFF.

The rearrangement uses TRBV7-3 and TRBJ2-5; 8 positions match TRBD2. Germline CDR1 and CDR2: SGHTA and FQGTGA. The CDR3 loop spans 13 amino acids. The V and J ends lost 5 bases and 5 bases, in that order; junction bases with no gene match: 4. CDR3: CASSTGLAETQYF. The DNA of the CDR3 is TGTGCCAGCAGCACAGGACTAGCCGAGACCCAGTACTTC.

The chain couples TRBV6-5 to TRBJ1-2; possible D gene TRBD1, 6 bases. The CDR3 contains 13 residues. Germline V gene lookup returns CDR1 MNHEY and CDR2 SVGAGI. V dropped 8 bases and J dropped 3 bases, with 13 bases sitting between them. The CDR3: CASWDEGDYGYTF. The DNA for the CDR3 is TGTGCCAGCTGGGACGAGGGGGACTATGGCTACACCTTC.

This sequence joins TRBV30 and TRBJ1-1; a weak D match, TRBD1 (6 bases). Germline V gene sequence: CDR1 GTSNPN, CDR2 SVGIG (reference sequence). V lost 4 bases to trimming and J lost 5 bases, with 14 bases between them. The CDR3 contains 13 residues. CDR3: CAWNIGRGTEAFF. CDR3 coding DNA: TGTGCCTGGAATATTGGGAGGGGGACTGAAGCTTTCTTT.

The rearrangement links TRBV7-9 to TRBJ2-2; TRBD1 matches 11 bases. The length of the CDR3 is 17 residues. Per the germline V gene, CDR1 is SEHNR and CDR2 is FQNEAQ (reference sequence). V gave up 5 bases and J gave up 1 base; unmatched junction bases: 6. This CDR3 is CASSLGTGGLNTGELFF. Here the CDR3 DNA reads TGTGCCAGCAGCCTAGGGACAGGGGGTTTGAACACCGGGGAGCTGTTTTTT. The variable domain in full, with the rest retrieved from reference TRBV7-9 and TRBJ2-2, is DTGVSQNPRHKITKRGQNVTFRCDPISEHNRLYWYRQTLGQGPEFLTYFQNEAQLEKSRLLSDRFSAERPKGSFSTLEIQRTEQGDSAMYLCASSLGTGGLNTGELFFGEGSRLTVL.

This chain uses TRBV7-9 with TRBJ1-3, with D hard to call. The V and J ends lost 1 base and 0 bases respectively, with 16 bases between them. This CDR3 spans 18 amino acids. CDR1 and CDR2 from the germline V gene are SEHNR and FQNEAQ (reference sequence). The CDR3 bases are TGTGCCAGCAGCTTAGGCGCGGGTAATGGATTCTCTGGAAACACCATATATTTT. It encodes CASSLGAGNGFSGNTIYF.

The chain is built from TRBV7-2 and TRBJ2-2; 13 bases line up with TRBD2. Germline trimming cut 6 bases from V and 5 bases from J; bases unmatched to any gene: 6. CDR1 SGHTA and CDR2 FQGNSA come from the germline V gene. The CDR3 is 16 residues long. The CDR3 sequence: CASSRLAGGGTGELFF. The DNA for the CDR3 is TGTGCCAGCAGTCGACTAGCGGGAGGAGGGACCGGGGAGCTGTTTTTT. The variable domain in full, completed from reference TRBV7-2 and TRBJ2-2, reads GAGVSQSPSNKVTEKGKDVELRCDPISGHTALYWYRQSLGQGLEFLIYFQGNSAPDKSGLPSDRFSAERTGGSVSTLTIQRTQQEDSAVYLCASSRLAGGGTGELFFGEGSRLTVL.

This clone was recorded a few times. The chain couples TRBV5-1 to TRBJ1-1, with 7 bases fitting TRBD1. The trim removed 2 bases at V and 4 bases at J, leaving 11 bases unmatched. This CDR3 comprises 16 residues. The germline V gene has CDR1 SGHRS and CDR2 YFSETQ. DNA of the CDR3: TGCGCCAGCAGCTTTGCAAAGCCTCGACAGGGCACTGAAGCTTTCTTT. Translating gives CASSFAKPRQGTEAFF. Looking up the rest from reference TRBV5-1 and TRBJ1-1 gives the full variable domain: KAGVTQTPRYLIKTRGQQVTLSCSPISGHRSVSWYQQTPGQGLQFLFEYFSETQRNKGNFPGRFSGRQFSNSRSEMNVSTLELGDSALYLCASSFAKPRQGTEAFFGQGTRLTVV.

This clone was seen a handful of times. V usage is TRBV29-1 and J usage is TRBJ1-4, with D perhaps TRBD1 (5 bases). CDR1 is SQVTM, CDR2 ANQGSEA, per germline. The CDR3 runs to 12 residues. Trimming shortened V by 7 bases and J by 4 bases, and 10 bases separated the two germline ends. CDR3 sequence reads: CSARGFNEKLFF. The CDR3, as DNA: TGCAGCGCGAGGGGCTTTAATGAAAAACTGTTTTTT.

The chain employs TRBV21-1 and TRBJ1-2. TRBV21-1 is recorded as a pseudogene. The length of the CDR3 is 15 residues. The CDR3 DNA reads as TGTGCCAGCAGCAAATTTTCTCGGGCTCCCGGGAGCTACACCTTC. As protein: CASSKFSRAPGSYTF.

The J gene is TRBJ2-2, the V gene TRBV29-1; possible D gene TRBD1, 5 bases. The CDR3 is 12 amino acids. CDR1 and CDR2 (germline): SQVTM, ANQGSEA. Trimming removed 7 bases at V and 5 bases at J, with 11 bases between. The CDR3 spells CSGSRVTGELFF. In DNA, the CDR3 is TGCAGCGGAAGCAGGGTTACCGGGGAGCTGTTTTTT.

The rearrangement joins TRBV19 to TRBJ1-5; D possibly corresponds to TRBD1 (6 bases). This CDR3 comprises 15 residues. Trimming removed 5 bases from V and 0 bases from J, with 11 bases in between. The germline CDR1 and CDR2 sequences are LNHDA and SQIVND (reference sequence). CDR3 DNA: TGTGCCAGTAGTGGGACACCTTATAGCAATCAGCCCCAGCATTTT. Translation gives CASSGTPYSNQPQHF.

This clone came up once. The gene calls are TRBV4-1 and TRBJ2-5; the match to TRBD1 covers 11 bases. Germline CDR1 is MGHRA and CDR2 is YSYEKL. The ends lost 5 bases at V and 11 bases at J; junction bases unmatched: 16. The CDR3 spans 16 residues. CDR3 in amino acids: CASSFLPLPGQGGQYF. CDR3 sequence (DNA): TGCGCCAGCAGCTTCCTTCCCCTCCCGGGACAGGGGGGACAGTACTTC.

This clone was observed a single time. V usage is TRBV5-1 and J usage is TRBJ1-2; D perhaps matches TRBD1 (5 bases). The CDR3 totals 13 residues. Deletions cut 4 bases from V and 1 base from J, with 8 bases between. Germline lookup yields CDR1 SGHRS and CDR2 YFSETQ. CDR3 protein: CASSDDSNYGYTF. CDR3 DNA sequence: TGCGCCAGCAGCGACGACAGTAACTATGGCTACACCTTC. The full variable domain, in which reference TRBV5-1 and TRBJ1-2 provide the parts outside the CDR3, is KAGVTQTPRYLIKTRGQQVTLSCSPISGHRSVSWYQQTPGQGLQFLFEYFSETQRNKGNFPGRFSGRQFSNSRSEMNVSTLELGDSALYLCASSDDSNYGYTFGSGTRLTVV.

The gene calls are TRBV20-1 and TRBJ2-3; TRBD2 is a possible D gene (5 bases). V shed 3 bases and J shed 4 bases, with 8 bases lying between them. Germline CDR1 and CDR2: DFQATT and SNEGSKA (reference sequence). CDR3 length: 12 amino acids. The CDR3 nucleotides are TGCAGTGCTAGTAACGGGGCAGATACGCAGTATTTT. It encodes CSASNGADTQYF.

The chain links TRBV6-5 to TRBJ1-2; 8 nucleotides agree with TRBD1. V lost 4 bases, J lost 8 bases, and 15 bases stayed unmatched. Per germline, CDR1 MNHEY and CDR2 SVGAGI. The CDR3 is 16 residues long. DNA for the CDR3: TGTGCCAGCAGTTCGAGGGGACAGGTCCAGGGGAGCGGCTACACCTTC. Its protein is CASSSRGQVQGSGYTF.

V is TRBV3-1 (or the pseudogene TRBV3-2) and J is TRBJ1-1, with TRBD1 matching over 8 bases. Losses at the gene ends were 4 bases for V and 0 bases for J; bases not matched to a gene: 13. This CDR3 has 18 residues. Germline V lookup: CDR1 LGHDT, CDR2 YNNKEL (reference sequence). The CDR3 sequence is CASSLAGQGGGMNTEAFF. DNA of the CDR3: TGTGCCAGCAGCCTCGCTGGACAGGGTGGTGGGATGAACACTGAAGCTTTCTTT.

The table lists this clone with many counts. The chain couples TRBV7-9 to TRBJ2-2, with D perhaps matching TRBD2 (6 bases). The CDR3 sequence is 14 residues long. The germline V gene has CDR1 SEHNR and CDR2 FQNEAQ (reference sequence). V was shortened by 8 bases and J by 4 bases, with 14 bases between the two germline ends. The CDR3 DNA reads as TGTGCCAGCTCTTTCGGAGGGACCACCGGGGAGCTGTTTTTT. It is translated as CASSFGGTTGELFF.

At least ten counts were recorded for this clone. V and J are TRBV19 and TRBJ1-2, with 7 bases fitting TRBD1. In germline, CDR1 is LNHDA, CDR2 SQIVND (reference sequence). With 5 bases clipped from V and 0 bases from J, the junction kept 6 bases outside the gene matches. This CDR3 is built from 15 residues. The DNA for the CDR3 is TGTGCCAGTAGTGACGACAGGGTACCTAACTATGGCTACACCTTC. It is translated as CASSDDRVPNYGYTF.